The following is a TCR beta chain sequence with its context. What this receptor recognizes is not known. At one end, the junction sequence differs from germline, possibly due to a read error. Reading from cysteine to phenylalanine, the CDR3 counts 13 amino acids. The sequence is cut down to CDR3 DNA, 39 bases in frame from base 1. The sample is drawn from a study of blood T cell repertoires in COVID-19 (dated by TCRdb to 2018 to 2020). At the level of the whole study: Collaborator samples came from the United States, Italy and Spain and covered acute and convalescent phases of COVID-19. The material from the prospective study consisted of cDNA or gDNA derived from T cells, B-cell-depleted T cells, or PBMCs. The dataset comprised deeply sampled blood TCRbeta repertoires from subjects exposed to, actively infected with, or recovered from COVID-19. The repertoires were released in a freely available public database intended as a resource for research on the immune response to SARS-CoV-2. Samples came from the ongoing ImmuneRACE study (first 160 participants) plus 1,254 subjects from 6 global collaborators. A de-identified subject ID, COVID-19 status, age in years and sex were almost always included in the sample metadata. Where HLA class I and class II types were available, the types were taken from metadata supplied by the sample provider, not from assay-based typing.

TCRbeta CDR3 regions were amplified from genomic DNA by means of the immunoSEQ Assay, a bias-controlled multiplex PCR. In the original analysis: Within the assay, amplification of reference gene primers was used to estimate how many nucleated cells each sample contained. To quantify the absolute abundance of each unique TCRbeta CDR3 rearrangement, sequence reads were collapsed and filtered. For each sample, productive Simpson clonality was calculated as the square root of Simpson's diversity index across productive rearrangements. TCRdb carries this immuneACCESS record with in-frame sequences only. Its versions omit some clonotypes, under half of them owing to an unresolved V gene in the studies checked, with the rest unexplained. D and trimming come from the DNA, and the V and J calls and clone size come from that table. Across this sample there are tens of thousands of clones, with roughly 84% seen only once. Together, the top ten hold about 30% of the sample.

Whole blood was collected in K2EDTA tubes by collaborating institutions according to the institutions' own protocols. Collaborator samples were shipped for TCRbeta analysis as frozen whole blood, isolated PBMCs, or DNA extracted from either sample type. Results and caveats for the whole study, not just this receptor: The quantity of clinical and demographic metadata differed by source and by participant and was supplied without curation.

The rearrangement combines TRBV12-3 or TRBV12-4 with TRBJ1-2; no D segment can be confidently identified. Sequencing was performed on peripheral blood. This receptor was identified in a woman of 80 years or more with active or convalescent COVID-19. The CDR3 has the sequence CASSTDTGYRYTF. The nucleotides are TGTGCCAGCAGTACCGACACCGGCTATCGCTACACCTTC.